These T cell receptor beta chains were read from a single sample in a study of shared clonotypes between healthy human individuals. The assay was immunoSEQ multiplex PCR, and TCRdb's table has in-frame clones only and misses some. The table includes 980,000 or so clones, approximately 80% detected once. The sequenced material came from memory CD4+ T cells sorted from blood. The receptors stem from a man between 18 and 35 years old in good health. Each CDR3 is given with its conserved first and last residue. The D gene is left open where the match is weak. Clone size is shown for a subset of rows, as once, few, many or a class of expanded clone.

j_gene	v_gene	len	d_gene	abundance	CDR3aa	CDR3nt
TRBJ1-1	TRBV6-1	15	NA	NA	CASSEGRLVNTEAFF	TGTGCCAGCAGTGAAGGGCGGTTGGTGAACACTGAAGCTTTCTTT
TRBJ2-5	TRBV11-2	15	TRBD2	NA	CASSLRLAGGETQYF	TGTGCCAGCAGCCTCCGACTAGCGGGGGGGGAGACCCAGTACTTC
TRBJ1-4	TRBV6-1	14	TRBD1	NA	CASSEWTGATTLFF	TGTGCCAGCAGTGAATGGACAGGGGCGACCACACTGTTTTTT
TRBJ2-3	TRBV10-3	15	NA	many	CAINSGHQNTDTQYF	TGTGCCATCAACTCGGGACATCAGAACACAGATACGCAGTATTTT
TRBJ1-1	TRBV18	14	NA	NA	CASSPKTLNTEAFF	TGTGCCAGCTCACCAAAGACCCTTAACACTGAAGCTTTCTTT
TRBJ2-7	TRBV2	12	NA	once	CASSEVSREQYF	TGTGCCAGCAGTGAAGTCTCGCGGGAGCAGTACTTC
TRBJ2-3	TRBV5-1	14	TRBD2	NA	CASSAGGWADTQYF	TGCGCCAGCAGCGCGGGGGGTTGGGCAGATACGCAGTATTTT
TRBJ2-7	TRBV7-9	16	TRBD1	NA	CASSLDGTGGKGKQYF	TGTGCCAGCAGCTTAGATGGGACAGGGGGCAAAGGGAAGCAGTACTTC
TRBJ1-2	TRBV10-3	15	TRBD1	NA	CAISDRDRFNYGYTF	TGTGCCATCAGTGACCGGGACAGGTTTAACTATGGCTACACCTTC
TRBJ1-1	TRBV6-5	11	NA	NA	CASSDRTEAFF	TGTGCCAGCAGTGACAGGACTGAAGCTTTCTTT
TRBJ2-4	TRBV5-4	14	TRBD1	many	CASSSQGVINIQYF	TGTGCCAGCAGCTCCCAGGGGGTTATTAACATTCAGTACTTC
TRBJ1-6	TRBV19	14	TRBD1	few	CASSSDRANSPLHF	TGTGCCAGTAGCTCGGACAGGGCTAATTCACCCCTCCACTTT
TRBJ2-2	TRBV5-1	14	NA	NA	CASRLPKNTGELFF	TGCGCCAGCAGGTTACCTAAGAACACCGGGGAGCTGTTTTTT
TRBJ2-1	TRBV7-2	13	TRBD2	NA	CASSPGTSGRRFF	TGTGCCAGCAGCCCCGGGACTAGCGGGAGACGGTTCTTC
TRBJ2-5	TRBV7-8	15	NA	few	CASSLLTKGQETQYF	TGTGCCAGCAGCTTACTTACTAAAGGCCAAGAGACCCAGTACTTC
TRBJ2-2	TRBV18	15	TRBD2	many	CASSPSSGSGGELFF	TGTGCCAGCTCACCATCTAGCGGGAGCGGCGGGGAGCTGTTTTTT
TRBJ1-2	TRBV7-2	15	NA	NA	CASSLGGSSNYGYTF	TGTGCCAGCAGCCTCGGGGGTAGCTCTAACTATGGCTACACCTTC
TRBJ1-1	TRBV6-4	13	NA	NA	CASSGEMNTEAFF	TGTGCCAGCAGCGGCGAGATGAACACTGAAGCTTTCTTT
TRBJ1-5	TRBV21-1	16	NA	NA	CASSKEERAVNQPQHF	TGTGCCAGCAGCAAAGAGGAGAGAGCAGTCAATCAGCCCCAGCATTTT
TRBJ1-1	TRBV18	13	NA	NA	CASSSTQPTEAFF	TGTGCCAGCTCATCTACACAACCCACTGAAGCTTTCTTT
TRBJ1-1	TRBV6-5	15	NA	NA	CASSFVGPGRNEAFF	TGTGCCAGCAGTTTCGTTGGGCCGGGTCGAAATGAAGCTTTCTTT
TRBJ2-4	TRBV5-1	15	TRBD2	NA	CASSPGTSNKNIQYF	TGCGCCAGCAGCCCTGGGACTAGCAACAAAAACATTCAGTACTTC
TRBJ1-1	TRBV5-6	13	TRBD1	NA	CASSQDRVWEAFF	TGTGCCAGCAGCCAGGACAGGGTGTGGGAAGCTTTCTTT
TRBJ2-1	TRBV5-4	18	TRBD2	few	CASRLDRWAGGSNNEQFF	TGTGCCAGCAGACTTGATCGTTGGGCGGGAGGAAGTAACAATGAGCAGTTCTTC
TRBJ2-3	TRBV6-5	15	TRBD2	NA	CASSYSSGGTDTQYF	TGTGCCAGCAGTTACTCTAGCGGGGGGACAGATACGCAGTATTTT
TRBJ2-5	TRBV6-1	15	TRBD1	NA	CASSAVSGGKETQYF	TGTGCCAGCAGTGCGGTATCAGGGGGCAAAGAGACCCAGTACTTC
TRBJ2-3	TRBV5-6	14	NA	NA	CASSLAGVRHTQYF	TGTGCCAGCAGCTTGGCGGGAGTAAGGCATACGCAGTATTTT
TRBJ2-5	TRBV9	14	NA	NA	CASSPRGAEETQYF	TGTGCCAGCAGCCCCAGGGGGGCCGAAGAGACCCAGTACTTC
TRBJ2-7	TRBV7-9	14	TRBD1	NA	CASSSDRESYEQYF	TGTGCCAGCAGCTCCGACAGGGAGTCCTACGAGCAGTACTTC
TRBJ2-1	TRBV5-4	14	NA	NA	CASSLERDYNEQFF	TGTGCCAGCAGCTTAGAGAGGGACTACAATGAGCAGTTCTTC
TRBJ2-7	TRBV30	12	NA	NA	CAWSVIPNEQYF	TGTGCCTGGAGTGTAATACCAAACGAGCAGTACTTC
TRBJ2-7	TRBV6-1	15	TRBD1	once	CASSEAGTGPYEQYF	TGTGCCAGCAGTGAAGCTGGGACAGGCCCCTACGAGCAGTACTTC
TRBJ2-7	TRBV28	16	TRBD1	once	CASSPLGQGLSYEQYF	TGTGCCAGCAGCCCCCTCGGACAGGGGCTTTCCTACGAGCAGTACTTC
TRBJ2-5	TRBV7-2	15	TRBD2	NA	CASSFSGSKVETQYF	TGTGCCAGCAGCTTCAGCGGGAGTAAGGTAGAGACCCAGTACTTC
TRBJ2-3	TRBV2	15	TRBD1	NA	CASTMTGALTDTQYF	TGTGCCAGCACCATGACAGGGGCTCTCACAGATACGCAGTATTTT
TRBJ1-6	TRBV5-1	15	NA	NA	CASSLEAGANSPLHF	TGCGCCAGCAGCTTGGAGGCAGGGGCTAATTCACCCCTCCACTTT
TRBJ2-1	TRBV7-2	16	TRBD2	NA	CASSLEVAGGKNEQFF	TGTGCCAGCAGCTTAGAGGTCGCGGGAGGTAAAAATGAGCAGTTCTTC
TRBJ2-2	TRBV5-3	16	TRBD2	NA	CARSPTSARNTGELFF	TGTGCCAGAAGCCCGACTAGCGCGAGAAACACCGGGGAGCTGTTTTTT
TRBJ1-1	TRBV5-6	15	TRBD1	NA	CASSETGQENTEAFF	TGTGCCAGCAGCGAAACGGGACAGGAAAACACTGAAGCTTTCTTT
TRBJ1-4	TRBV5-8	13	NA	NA	CASSFRGGEKLFF	TGTGCCAGCAGCTTTAGAGGTGGAGAAAAACTGTTTTTT
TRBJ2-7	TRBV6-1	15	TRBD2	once	CASRRTGTSGYEQYF	TGTGCCAGCAGACGCACCGGGACTAGCGGGTACGAGCAGTACTTC
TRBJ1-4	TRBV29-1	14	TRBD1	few	CSVRGTGDQEKLFF	TGCAGCGTTCGTGGGACAGGCGATCAAGAAAAACTGTTTTTT
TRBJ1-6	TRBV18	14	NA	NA	CASSQIQSNSPLHF	TGTGCCAGCTCACAGATACAAAGTAATTCACCCCTCCACTTT
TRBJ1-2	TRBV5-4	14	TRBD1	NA	CASSWDRGIYGYTF	TGTGCCAGCAGCTGGGACAGGGGGATCTATGGCTACACCTTC
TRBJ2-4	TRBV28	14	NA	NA	CASSFGDLGGIQYF	TGTGCCAGCAGTTTCGGGGACTTAGGGGGCATTCAGTACTTC
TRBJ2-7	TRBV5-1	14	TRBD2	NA	CASSPRGGDYEQYF	TGCGCCAGCAGCCCCCGGGGGGGGGACTACGAGCAGTACTTC
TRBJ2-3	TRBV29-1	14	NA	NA	CSVTGVPSTDTQYF	TGCAGCGTTACAGGAGTTCCTAGCACAGATACGCAGTATTTT
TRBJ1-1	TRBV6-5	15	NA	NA	CASSYSPGMNTEAFF	TGTGCCAGCAGTTACAGTCCGGGAATGAACACTGAAGCTTTCTTT
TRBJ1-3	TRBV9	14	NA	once	CASSVGADGNTIYF	TGTGCCAGCAGCGTAGGCGCCGACGGAAACACCATATATTTT
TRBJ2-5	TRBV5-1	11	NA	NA	CASSLVQTQYF	TGCGCCAGCAGCTTAGTACAGACCCAGTACTTC
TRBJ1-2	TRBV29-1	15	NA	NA	CSVGKSGQGGYGYTF	TGCAGCGTCGGGAAGTCGGGTCAGGGTGGGTATGGCTACACCTTC
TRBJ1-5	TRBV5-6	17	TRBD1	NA	CASRRSPAGGGNQPQHF	TGTGCCAGCAGACGTTCTCCAGCAGGGGGTGGCAATCAGCCCCAGCATTTT
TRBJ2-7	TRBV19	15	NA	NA	CASSRDSSSSYEQYF	TGTGCCAGTAGTCGGGACTCCTCAAGCTCCTACGAGCAGTACTTC